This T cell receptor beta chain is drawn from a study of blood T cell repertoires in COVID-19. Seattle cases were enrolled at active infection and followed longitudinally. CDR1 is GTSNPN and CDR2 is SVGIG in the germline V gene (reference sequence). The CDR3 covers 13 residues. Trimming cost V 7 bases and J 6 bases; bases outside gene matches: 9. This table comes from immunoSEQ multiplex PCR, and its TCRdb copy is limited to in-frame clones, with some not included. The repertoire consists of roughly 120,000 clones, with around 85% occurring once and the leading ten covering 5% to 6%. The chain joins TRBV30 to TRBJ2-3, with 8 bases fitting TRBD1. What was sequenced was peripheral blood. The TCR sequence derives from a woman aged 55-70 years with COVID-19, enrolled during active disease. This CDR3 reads CAYRDRFRDTQYF. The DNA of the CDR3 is TGTGCCTACCGGGACAGGTTCAGGGATACGCAGTATTTT.